The TCR beta chain under discussion was sequenced for a study of T cells expressing NK-cell markers. About the study: Beta-chain profiling covered CD3+CD56+NKG2C+, CD3+CD56+NKG2C- and CD3+CD56-NKG2C+ sorted subsets. General study findings and limits: Whether expanded NKG2C+ T cell clones were HCMV specific stayed uncertain.

No DNA is given; TCRdb re-called the 5' RACE reads and lists each CDR3 protein once. The listing contains around 100,000 distinct CDR3 sequences. As to this clonotype: Its antigen is unidentified.

The CDR3 spans 14 residues. CDR1 is SGHTA and CDR2 is FQGTGA in the germline V gene. Sequenced input: blood T cells: a sorted CD56 or NKG2C T cell subset, CD4+ or CD8+ T cells, or bulk PBMC T cells (not recorded which). This sequence originates from a woman aged 18 to 75 in good health. The chain employs TRBV7-3 and TRBJ2-1; TCRdb returns TRBD2, unconfirmable since there is no DNA. CDR3 sequence reads: CASSLIGRGNEQFF.